This paragraph covers one T cell receptor (beta chain) sequence. The sample is drawn from a study of blood T cell repertoires in COVID-19. Turning to the study itself: Samples representing acute and convalescent COVID-19 were sourced from the United States, Italy and Spain.

The V gene's germline CDR1 is MNHNS and CDR2 SASEGT. The CDR3 is made up of 14 amino acids. The V and J ends lost 2 bases and 5 bases respectively, with 12 bases between them. Authors' processing steps: Quantification of nucleated cells was approximated via reference gene primer amplification. Clones were sequenced by immunoSEQ multiplex PCR, and TCRdb holds only the in-frame ones, with some missing. V and J calls plus clone size are reproduced from that table; the DNA served to infer D and trimming. Of about 39,000 clones listed, about nine tenths were seen once; the top ten hold over 20%. The sample taken for sequencing was peripheral blood. The receptor was isolated from a man between 60 and 75 years old with acute or convalescent COVID-19. The chain has TRBV6-1 and TRBJ1-2; weak D call: TRBD1 (5 bases). As DNA, the CDR3 is TGTGCCAGCAGTGAAAATGGGGCCTTATATGGCTACACCTTC. Translated: CASSENGALYGYTF.